The source of this T cell receptor (beta chain) is a study of OX40 agonist ivuxolimab in advanced cancers. As for the study in general: Patients received the agonistic anti-OX40 (CD134) antibody ivuxolimab. Overall study results and limits: At 0.1 to 3.0 mg/kg and by week 6, CD4+ and CD8+ T cells in the blood had expanded clonally. A proportion of nonresponders additionally exhibited low normalized T-cell clonal expansion.

Profiling relied on immunoSEQ multiplex PCR, and the TCRdb table lists in-frame clones only, not all of them. The sample records under 75,000 clones, over 75% being singletons. With regard to this clone: As yet, its antigen is unknown.

The CDR3 runs to 15 residues. Germline CDR1 reads SGHRS; CDR2 reads YFSETQ. Trimming removed 1 base from V and 0 bases from J, with 9 bases in between. V is TRBV5-1 and J is TRBJ2-3, with D possibly being TRBD1 or TRBD2 (5 bases each). This receptor was identified in an adult with an advanced solid tumor such as melanoma, head and neck, liver or kidney cancer. The specimen comprised CD4+ or CD8+ T cells sorted from blood, sampled in a trial of the OX40 agonist ivuxolimab. This chain's CDR3 is CASSLNGASTDTQYF. DNA of the CDR3: TGCGCCAGCAGCTTGAACGGGGCTAGCACAGATACGCAGTATTTT. The full variable domain, rest sourced from reference TRBV5-1 and TRBJ2-3, is KAGVTQTPRYLIKTRGQQVTLSCSPISGHRSVSWYQQTPGQGLQFLFEYFSETQRNKGNFPGRFSGRQFSNSRSEMNVSTLELGDSALYLCASSLNGASTDTQYFGPGTRLTVL.